The 30 T cell receptor beta chains below were found in one sample sequenced in a study of blood T cell repertoires in COVID-19. Some clones are missing from TCRdb's copy, which holds only in-frame ones; the method was immunoSEQ multiplex PCR. The sample holds a few hundred thousand clones, around 90% seen once. Source material: PBMCs or T cells enriched from blood (not recorded which). The receptors originated from a man aged 25 to 40 in a cohort exposed to, infected with or recovered from COVID-19 (not recorded which).

The chain links TRBV27 to TRBJ2-7; tentatively, D is TRBD2 (5 bases). V lost 7 bases to trimming and J lost 3 bases, with 16 bases between them. The germline V gene encodes CDR1 MNHEY and CDR2 SMNVEV (reference sequence). This CDR3 comprises 14 residues. The DNA of the CDR3 is TGTGCCAGCAATCCACACGGAGGAGTCTACGAGCAGTACTTC. It specifies CASNPHGGVYEQYF.

This sequence joins TRBV15 and TRBJ1-4; 9 nucleotides agree with TRBD1. CDR3 length equals 14 residues. Trimming removed 5 bases from V and 5 bases from J; junction bases left unmatched: 3. Germline V gene sequence: CDR1 LNHNV, CDR2 YYDKDF (reference sequence). CDR3 nucleotide sequence: TGTGCCACCAGCGCGACAGGGGGGAATGAAAAACTGTTTTTT. It yields the protein CATSATGGNEKLFF. Supplemented by reference TRBV15 and TRBJ1-4, the full variable domain reads DAMVIQNPRYQVTQFGKPVTLSCSQTLNHNVMYWYQQKSSQAPKLLFHYYDKDFNNEADTPDNFQSRRPNTSFCFLDIRSPGLGDTAMYLCATSATGGNEKLFFGSGTQLSVL.

The rearrangement uses TRBV9 and TRBJ2-5; D perhaps matches TRBD2 (6 bases). The germline gives CDR1 SGDLS, CDR2 YYNGEE. This CDR3 comprises 15 residues. Trimming cost V 1 base and J 2 bases, with 12 bases left between them. The CDR3 region is CASSVSAGRQETQYF. The CDR3 region has the DNA TGTGCCAGCAGCGTATCTGCGGGGAGGCAAGAGACCCAGTACTTC.

The chain carries TRBV29-1 and TRBJ1-1; TRBD1 aligns across 9 bases. V lost 5 bases, J lost 4 bases, and 2 bases stayed unmatched. The CDR3 consists of 12 residues. CDR1 is SQVTM, CDR2 ANQGSEA, per germline. The CDR3 spells CSVTGGRTEAFF. In nucleotides, the CDR3 is TGCAGCGTTACAGGGGGCCGCACTGAAGCTTTCTTT.

This chain connects TRBV9 to TRBJ2-3; 9 bases fit TRBD2. CDR1 SGDLS and CDR2 YYNGEE come from the germline V gene. The J segment lost 4 bases and the V segment lost 0 bases, leaving 6 bases of the junction unmatched. The CDR3 runs 16 residues. The CDR3 is CASSVVGSGSSDTQYF. The CDR3 DNA reads TGTGCCAGCAGCGTAGTGGGTAGCGGGAGCTCAGATACGCAGTATTTT. The full variable domain, its missing parts supplied by reference TRBV9 and TRBJ2-3, is DSGVTQTPKHLITATGQRVTLRCSPRSGDLSVYWYQQSLDQGLQFLIQYYNGEERAKGNILERFSAQQFPDLHSELNLSSLELGDSALYFCASSVVGSGSSDTQYFGPGTRLTVL.

The chain uses TRBV15 and TRBJ2-1; 14 bases agree with TRBD2. V dropped 1 base and J dropped 8; count of bases not matched to a gene: 7. The CDR3 covers 17 residues. Per the germline V gene, CDR1 is LNHNV and CDR2 is YYDKDF (reference sequence). The DNA of the CDR3 is TGTGCCACCAGCAGAGGAAGGGGGACTAGCGGGAGACATGAGCAGTTCTTC. It specifies CATSRGRGTSGRHEQFF.

In DNA, the CDR3 is TGTGCCAGCAGCTACCGACAGGGCATAAGGGCCAACGTCCTGACTTTC. It codes for CASSYRQGIRANVLTF. V is TRBV5-4 and J is TRBJ2-6; 7 nucleotides agree with TRBD1. CDR1 SGHNT and CDR2 YYREEE come from the germline V gene (reference sequence). J was trimmed by 5 bases and V by 3 bases; bases with no gene match: 8. There are 16 residues in the CDR3.

CDR3 protein: CASIPLGLYGYTF. In DNA form, the CDR3 reads TGTGCCAGCATCCCCCTCGGTCTCTATGGCTACACCTTC. The chain couples TRBV7-2 to TRBJ1-2; D is uncertain. Germline assignment: CDR1 SGHTA and CDR2 FQGNSA. The ends were cut back, 7 bases at V and 4 bases at J, with 13 bases in the middle. The CDR3 is 13 amino acids.

The V and J genes are TRBV7-2 and TRBJ2-5; 8 positions agree with TRBD2. This CDR3 comprises 15 residues. The V gene end was trimmed by 6 bases and the J gene end by 2 bases; junction bases not matched to a gene: 8. CDR1 SGHTA and CDR2 FQGNSA come from the germline V gene. The CDR3 loop reads CASRVAGRGQETQYF. The CDR3 nucleotides are TGTGCCAGCAGGGTAGCGGGAAGAGGTCAAGAGACCCAGTACTTC.

This chain uses TRBV29-1 with TRBJ2-3; 9 nucleotides match TRBD2. Germline CDR1 reads SQVTM; CDR2 reads ANQGSEA. The V segment lost 8 bases and the J segment 1 base; nucleotides outside the gene matches: 10. The CDR3 sequence is 15 residues long. The CDR3 reads CSSSRGGRGTDTQYF. Written as DNA, the CDR3 is TGCAGCTCTTCTCGGGGCGGGAGGGGCACAGATACGCAGTATTTT.

The V and J genes are TRBV7-9 and TRBJ1-3; tentative D call: TRBD1 (6 bases). Germline lookup yields CDR1 SEHNR and CDR2 FQNEAQ (reference sequence). This CDR3 region has 15 residues. V was cut by 8 bases and J by 0 bases, with 14 bases left in between. CDR3 DNA: TGTGCCAGCTTCCGAAGGGACAACTCTGGAAACACCATATATTTT. Encoded protein: CASFRRDNSGNTIYF.

This clone was seen only a few times. The V gene is TRBV7-9, the J gene TRBJ1-6; D unresolved. V was cut by 5 bases and J by 5 bases, with 16 bases left in between. The CDR3 is made up of 16 amino acids. Germline values: CDR1 SEHNR, CDR2 FQNEAQ (reference sequence). The CDR3 sequence: CASSRKDPRDNSPLHF. In DNA form, the CDR3 reads TGTGCCAGCAGCCGTAAGGACCCGAGGGATAATTCACCCCTCCACTTT.

The chain combines TRBV6-5 with TRBJ2-1; 10 nucleotides line up with TRBD2. With V trimmed by 7 bases and J by 4 bases, 7 bases remained unmatched. CDR3 size: 15 residues. Per the germline V gene, CDR1 is MNHEY and CDR2 is SVGAGI. The CDR3 here is CASTTGTSVYNEQFF. CDR3 in DNA: TGTGCCAGCACCACCGGGACTAGCGTGTACAATGAGCAGTTCTTC.

The CDR3 bases are TGTGCCAGCAGCCCGAGAAAGACAGGGGGCGCGGGAGATACGCAGTATTTT. Translating it yields CASSPRKTGGAGDTQYF. V gene TRBV7-8 combines with J gene TRBJ2-3, with TRBD1 matching over 10 bases. Germline lookup yields CDR1 SGHVS and CDR2 FQNEAQ. The ends lost 5 bases at V and 5 bases at J; junction bases unmatched: 13. CDR3 length: 17 residues.

The rearrangement joins TRBV2 to TRBJ1-5; TRBD1 might be the D (6 bases). The CDR3 covers 13 residues. V was shortened by 6 bases and J by 4 bases, with 10 bases between the two germline ends. The V gene's germline CDR1 is SNHLY and CDR2 FYNNEI. In DNA, the CDR3 is TGTGCCAGCAGCGGACAGAAAAATCAGCCCCAGCATTTT. Translated, it gives CASSGQKNQPQHF.

The CDR3 nucleotides are TGCGCCAGCAGCTGGAGGCCCCGACAGGGAACAGATCGACACGAGCAGTACTTC. Its translation: CASSWRPRQGTDRHEQYF. The rearrangement links TRBV5-1 to TRBJ2-7, with 7 positions matching TRBD1. Germline V gives CDR1 SGHRS, CDR2 YFSETQ. The trim removed 3 bases at V and 5 bases at J, leaving 20 bases unmatched. This CDR3 is built from 18 residues.

This chain joins TRBV7-9 and TRBJ2-7; 7 bases fit TRBD2. The CDR3 runs 16 residues. Germline CDR1 is SEHNR and CDR2 is FQNEAQ (reference sequence). J lost 2 bases, V lost 5 bases, and 12 bases had no gene match. DNA of the CDR3: TGTGCCAGCAGCCAATGGTGGACCCGGGGGGCCTACGAGCAGTACTTC. The encoded protein is CASSQWWTRGAYEQYF.

The genes are TRBV15 and TRBJ2-1, with TRBD2 matching over 12 bases. The CDR3 length is 18 residues. V lost 4 bases, J lost 1 base, and 8 bases stayed unmatched. CDR1 is LNHNV and CDR2 is YYDKDF in the germline V gene (reference sequence). CDR3 region: CATSTTSGSIGSYNEQFF. The CDR3 coding sequence is TGTGCCACCAGCACGACTAGCGGGAGTATTGGGTCCTACAATGAGCAGTTCTTC.

The J gene is TRBJ1-2, the V gene TRBV27, with 7 nucleotides matching TRBD1. Looked up from germline, CDR1 is MNHEY and CDR2 is SMNVEV (reference sequence). With V trimmed by 4 bases and J by 7 bases, 6 bases remained unmatched. CDR3 length equals 13 residues. CDR3 coding DNA: TGTGCCAGCAGTTCGAGACAGGGTGGTGGCTACACCTTC. Its protein product is CASSSRQGGGYTF.

The gene calls are TRBV28 and TRBJ1-5, with 11 bases matching TRBD1. The junction had 9 bases not matched to a gene; V was cut back by 6 bases and J by 5 bases. This CDR3 contains 16 residues. CDR1 is MDHEN, CDR2 SYDVKM, per germline. The CDR3 protein is CASSRAWTGGYQPQHF. The CDR3 DNA reads TGTGCCAGCAGCCGAGCCTGGACAGGGGGCTATCAGCCCCAGCATTTT.

This clone was seen repeatedly, ten times or more. V and J are TRBV7-3 and TRBJ1-1; D may be TRBD1 (6 bases). The CDR3 is made up of 13 amino acids. Trimming stripped 5 bases from V and 0 bases from J, with 7 bases between. CDR1 and CDR2 from the germline V gene are SGHTA and FQGTGA. Written as DNA, the CDR3 is TGTGCCAGCAGCGAGGGGGTGAACACTGAAGCTTTCTTT. Its translation is CASSEGVNTEAFF.

V is TRBV27 and J is TRBJ1-2; 9 nucleotides line up with TRBD1. The germline V gene has CDR1 MNHEY and CDR2 SMNVEV (reference sequence). The CDR3 has 14 amino acids. V shed 6 bases and J 1 base; nucleotides not matched to a gene: 3. The CDR3 sequence is CASSRTGVNYGYTF. Here the CDR3 DNA reads TGTGCCAGCAGCAGGACAGGGGTTAACTATGGCTACACCTTC.

This rearrangement joins TRBV14 to TRBJ2-5; 10 bases fit TRBD2. V shed 0 bases, J shed 5 bases, and the junction held 6 bases outside the gene matches. CDR1 and CDR2 from the germline V gene are SGHDN and FVKESK. This CDR3 is 16 amino acids long. In DNA, the CDR3 is TGTGCCAGCAGCCAAGATGTTAGCGGGAGGTTTGAGACCCAGTACTTC. This translates into CASSQDVSGRFETQYF.

The chain links TRBV15 to TRBJ1-1, with D unclear. Germline lookup yields CDR1 LNHNV and CDR2 YYDKDF (reference sequence). The CDR3 loop spans 14 amino acids. The ends were cut back, 3 bases at V and 0 bases at J, with 8 bases in the middle. This chain's CDR3 is CATSRGGMNTEAFF. Here the CDR3 DNA reads TGTGCCACCAGCAGGGGAGGAATGAACACTGAAGCTTTCTTT. Together with reference TRBV15 and TRBJ1-1, the CDR3 gives the full variable domain: DAMVIQNPRYQVTQFGKPVTLSCSQTLNHNVMYWYQQKSSQAPKLLFHYYDKDFNNEADTPDNFQSRRPNTSFCFLDIRSPGLGDTAMYLCATSRGGMNTEAFFGQGTRLTVV.

The V and J genes are TRBV7-2 and TRBJ2-2; 16 nucleotides line up with TRBD2. This CDR3 spans 16 amino acids. Germline values: CDR1 SGHTA, CDR2 FQGNSA. With 6 bases clipped from V and 4 bases from J, the junction kept 2 bases outside the gene matches. The CDR3 here is CASRGTSGRGTGELFF. CDR3 in DNA: TGTGCCAGCAGGGGGACTAGCGGGAGGGGCACCGGGGAGCTGTTTTTT.

The V call is TRBV28, the J call TRBJ1-2; 7 nucleotides agree with TRBD1. The CDR3 is made up of 13 amino acids. Per germline, CDR1 MDHEN and CDR2 SYDVKM. The V segment lost 3 bases and the J segment 5 bases; nucleotides outside the gene matches: 3. The CDR3: CASSFRQGYGYTF. The CDR3, as DNA: TGTGCCAGCAGTTTCCGACAGGGATATGGCTACACCTTC.

This chain uses TRBV3-1 (or the pseudogene TRBV3-2) with TRBJ2-7, with 7 bases that match TRBD2. J was trimmed by 0 bases and V by 2 bases; bases with no gene match: 7. This CDR3 spans 16 amino acids. Per germline, CDR1 LGHDT and CDR2 YNNKEL (reference sequence). The CDR3 loop is CASSQTGGPYSYEQYF. CDR3 in DNA: TGTGCCAGCAGCCAAACGGGAGGTCCTTACTCCTACGAGCAGTACTTC.

V is TRBV7-2 and J is TRBJ1-2; possible D gene TRBD1, 5 bases. V dropped 1 base and J dropped 4 bases, with 16 bases sitting between them. Germline values: CDR1 SGHTA, CDR2 FQGNSA. The CDR3 is 16 residues long. The CDR3, as DNA: TGTGCCAGCAGCTTAGGATGGGGTGGGGGGAGCTATGGCTACACCTTC. This gives the protein CASSLGWGGGSYGYTF.

The chain uses TRBV19 and TRBJ2-6; D perhaps matches TRBD1 (6 bases). V gave up 6 bases and J gave up 1 base, with 10 bases separating them. The CDR3 has 15 amino acids. Germline CDR1 LNHDA, CDR2 SQIVND (reference sequence). CDR3 region: CASREQGSGANVLTF. The CDR3 DNA sequence: TGTGCCAGTAGGGAACAGGGTTCTGGGGCCAACGTCCTGACTTTC.

In regard to this clone: The junction does not match germline at one end; this may be a read error. The rearrangement joins TRBV7-7 to TRBJ2-2; D gene uncertain. Germline loops: CDR1 SSHAT, CDR2 FNYEAQ (reference sequence). The CDR3 covers 15 residues. The DNA for the CDR3 is TGTGCTAGCAGCTTGTCATACTCCGCGACCGGGGAGCTGTTTTTT. This sequence encodes CASSLSYSATGELFF.